Listed below are T cell receptor beta chains from one sample, sequenced in a study of regulatory T cells in long-lasting Graves disease. TCRdb processed the multiplex PCR reads anew with MiXCR; each CDR3 protein has one entry. The table records 580,000 or so distinct CDR3 sequences, about 16% of them present only once. These data were also reused for a study on T cells in Graves' hyperthyroidism and ophthalmopathy.

Sequenced here: peripheral blood mononuclear cells (PBMCs), sampled at new diagnosis, from a patient treated with antithyroid drugs. The origin of the receptors is a man younger than 30 with Graves disease. Both conserved end residues are part of each CDR3. Each record gives: clone size, J gene, V gene, D gene, CDR3 protein, CDR3 DNA. The D gene is left open where the match is weak. Size is stated for part of the rows, as once, few or many counts, or as a class when the clone is expanded.

clone size: NA
J gene: TRBJ2-7
V gene: TRBV7-2
D gene: TRBD2
CDR3 protein: CASSPGGLRGQYF
CDR3 DNA: TGTGCCAGCAGCCCGGGGGGGTTACGGGGGCAGTACTTC

clone size: many
J gene: TRBJ1-5
V gene: TRBV12-3/TRBV12-4
D gene: NA
CDR3 protein: CASSLGGSDSQPQHF
CDR3 DNA: TGTGCCAGCAGTTTAGGAGGGTCAGACTCTCAGCCCCAGCATTTT

clone size: few
J gene: TRBJ1-1
V gene: TRBV10-3
D gene: NA
CDR3 protein: CAISGIPRMNTEAFF
CDR3 DNA: TGTGCCATCAGCGGCATTCCACGGATGAACACTGAAGCTTTCTTT

clone size: many
J gene: TRBJ2-5
V gene: TRBV28
D gene: TRBD1
CDR3 protein: CASSLRIDRGRSRETQYF
CDR3 DNA: TGTGCCAGCAGTTTACGGATCGACAGGGGGCGTAGCAGAGAGACCCAGTACTTC

clone size: NA
J gene: TRBJ2-2
V gene: TRBV20-1
D gene: TRBD1
CDR3 protein: CSAHIGGTGDTGELFF
CDR3 DNA: TGCAGTGCTCATATCGGAGGGACAGGGGATACCGGGGAGCTGTTTTTT

clone size: NA
J gene: TRBJ1-6
V gene: TRBV10-2
D gene: NA
CDR3 protein: CASSGHNNSPLHF
CDR3 DNA: TGCGCCAGCAGCGGCCATAATAATTCACCCCTCCACTTT

clone size: NA
J gene: TRBJ2-2
V gene: TRBV10-2
D gene: NA
CDR3 protein: CASSESASLGELFF
CDR3 DNA: TGCGCCAGCAGTGAGTCGGCCTCGCTAGGGGAGCTGTTTTTT

clone size: many
J gene: TRBJ2-7
V gene: TRBV12-3/TRBV12-4
D gene: TRBD1
CDR3 protein: CASSPSAGTGSEQYF
CDR3 DNA: TGTGCCAGCAGTCCTAGCGCCGGGACAGGGTCCGAGCAGTACTTC

clone size: NA
J gene: TRBJ2-5
V gene: TRBV20-1
D gene: NA
CDR3 protein: CSASSSAETQYF
CDR3 DNA: TGCAGTGCTAGTTCTAGCGCCGAGACCCAGTACTTC

clone size: NA
J gene: TRBJ2-1
V gene: TRBV11-3
D gene: TRBD2
CDR3 protein: CASSRRLAGEGEQFF
CDR3 DNA: TGTGCCAGCAGTCGCCGGCTAGCGGGAGAGGGTGAGCAGTTCTTC

clone size: many
J gene: TRBJ2-3
V gene: TRBV20-1
D gene: NA
CDR3 protein: CSATRAMINTQYF
CDR3 DNA: TGCAGTGCTACCCGGGCCATGATAAATACGCAGTATTTT

clone size: NA
J gene: TRBJ1-6
V gene: TRBV5-4
D gene: TRBD1
CDR3 protein: CASSAPTGTNSPLHF
CDR3 DNA: TGTGCCAGCAGCGCCCCGACAGGGACGAATTCACCCCTCCACTTT

clone size: NA
J gene: TRBJ2-1
V gene: TRBV27
D gene: NA
CDR3 protein: CASSLTANYNEQFF
CDR3 DNA: TGTGCCAGCAGTTTAACCGCGAACTACAATGAGCAGTTCTTC

clone size: many
J gene: TRBJ2-7
V gene: TRBV15
D gene: TRBD2
CDR3 protein: CATSRTSAPGTSGRAGEQYF
CDR3 DNA: TGTGCCACCAGCCGAACCTCCGCACCAGGGACTAGCGGGAGGGCCGGCGAGCAGTACTTC

clone size: few
J gene: TRBJ1-4
V gene: TRBV28
D gene: NA
CDR3 protein: CASSLGASANEKLFF
CDR3 DNA: TGTGCCAGCAGCCTGGGGGCGAGTGCTAATGAAAAACTGTTTTTT

clone size: NA
J gene: TRBJ2-7
V gene: TRBV10-3
D gene: NA
CDR3 protein: CATLQTLVSYEQYF
CDR3 DNA: TGTGCCACCCTACAAACACTAGTCTCCTACGAGCAGTACTTC

clone size: NA
J gene: TRBJ2-1
V gene: TRBV20-1
D gene: TRBD1
CDR3 protein: CSAKGDRGYNEQFF
CDR3 DNA: TGCAGTGCCAAGGGGGACAGGGGTTACAATGAGCAGTTCTTC

clone size: NA
J gene: TRBJ1-5
V gene: TRBV20-1
D gene: TRBD1
CDR3 protein: CSAREGQGGQPQHF
CDR3 DNA: TGCAGTGCTAGAGAAGGACAGGGAGGTCAGCCCCAGCATTTT

clone size: few
J gene: TRBJ2-2
V gene: TRBV28
D gene: NA
CDR3 protein: CASSRRQLNTGELFF
CDR3 DNA: TGTGCCAGCAGTCGGCGGCAACTCAACACCGGGGAGCTGTTTTTT

clone size: many
J gene: TRBJ1-1
V gene: TRBV7-2
D gene: NA
CDR3 protein: CASSWSRQAFF
CDR3 DNA: TGTGCCAGCAGTTGGTCCAGACAAGCTTTCTTT

clone size: many
J gene: TRBJ1-1
V gene: TRBV11-2
D gene: NA
CDR3 protein: CASRNAGRGRAFF
CDR3 DNA: TGTGCCAGCAGGAACGCGGGCCGGGGGCGGGCTTTCTTT

clone size: few
J gene: TRBJ2-1
V gene: TRBV10-3
D gene: TRBD2
CDR3 protein: CAIRGGGPGSVF
CDR3 DNA: TGTGCCATCAGGGGGGGAGGGCCCGGGTCGGTCTTC

clone size: NA
J gene: TRBJ2-5
V gene: TRBV15
D gene: NA
CDR3 protein: CATSRGGGASETQYF
CDR3 DNA: TGTGCCACCAGCAGAGGAGGGGGTGCTTCGGAGACCCAGTACTTC

clone size: many
J gene: TRBJ2-1
V gene: TRBV11-1
D gene: TRBD2
CDR3 protein: CASSRQTSGRQFF
CDR3 DNA: TGTGCCAGCAGCCGCCAGACTAGCGGGAGGCAGTTCTTC

clone size: NA
J gene: TRBJ2-1
V gene: TRBV27
D gene: NA
CDR3 protein: CASLGGYGARGSYNEQFF
CDR3 DNA: TGTGCCAGCCTTGGGGGGTACGGGGCCCGAGGCTCCTACAATGAGCAGTTCTTC

clone size: many
J gene: TRBJ1-5
V gene: TRBV28
D gene: NA
CDR3 protein: CASSFDRYNQPQHF
CDR3 DNA: TGTGCCAGCAGTTTTGACAGGTACAATCAGCCCCAGCATTTT

clone size: many
J gene: TRBJ2-7
V gene: TRBV6-2/TRBV6-3
D gene: NA
CDR3 protein: CASSYVRGQGWYEQYF
CDR3 DNA: TGTGCCAGCAGTTACGTCCGGGGGCAGGGCTGGTACGAGCAGTACTTC

clone size: many
J gene: TRBJ2-1
V gene: TRBV30
D gene: TRBD2
CDR3 protein: CAVSREPYNEQFF
CDR3 DNA: TGTGCCGTATCGCGGGAGCCTTACAATGAGCAGTTCTTC

clone size: NA
J gene: TRBJ2-5
V gene: TRBV4-1
D gene: NA
CDR3 protein: CASSQGPQAFETQYF
CDR3 DNA: TGCGCCAGCAGCCAAGGGCCCCAGGCATTCGAGACCCAGTACTTC

clone size: many
J gene: TRBJ2-5
V gene: TRBV11-2
D gene: NA
CDR3 protein: CASSRRDGGETQYF
CDR3 DNA: TGTGCCAGCAGCCGCCGGGACGGCGGGGAGACCCAGTACTTC

clone size: NA
J gene: TRBJ2-1
V gene: TRBV24-1
D gene: NA
CDR3 protein: CATSVLRGAQQFF
CDR3 DNA: TGTGCCACCAGTGTACTCAGGGGCGCTCAGCAGTTCTTC

clone size: NA
J gene: TRBJ1-1
V gene: TRBV7-6
D gene: NA
CDR3 protein: CASSPNPGADTMNTEAFF
CDR3 DNA: TGTGCCAGCAGCCCCAACCCGGGGGCAGATACCATGAACACTGAAGCTTTCTTT

clone size: many
J gene: TRBJ2-5
V gene: TRBV7-8
D gene: NA
CDR3 protein: CASSFRVGDQYF
CDR3 DNA: TGTGCCAGCAGCTTTAGGGTGGGGGACCAGTACTTC

clone size: few
J gene: TRBJ2-1
V gene: TRBV13
D gene: TRBD1
CDR3 protein: CASSQPTGGLNEQFF
CDR3 DNA: TGTGCCAGCAGCCAGCCGACAGGGGGCCTAAATGAGCAGTTCTTC

clone size: many
J gene: TRBJ2-1
V gene: TRBV20-1
D gene: TRBD2
CDR3 protein: CSAISGLAGVEAYNEQFF
CDR3 DNA: TGCAGTGCTATCTCGGGACTAGCGGGAGTTGAAGCCTACAATGAGCAGTTCTTC

clone size: NA
J gene: TRBJ1-3
V gene: TRBV2
D gene: NA
CDR3 protein: CASSELGGNTIYF
CDR3 DNA: TGTGCCAGCAGTGAATTGGGGGGAAACACCATATATTTT

clone size: NA
J gene: TRBJ2-7
V gene: TRBV7-9
D gene: TRBD2
CDR3 protein: CASSTLAGEQYF
CDR3 DNA: TGTGCCAGCAGCACCTTAGCGGGCGAGCAGTACTTC

clone size: many
J gene: TRBJ2-1
V gene: TRBV11-2
D gene: TRBD2
CDR3 protein: CASSWTSGRGHEQFF
CDR3 DNA: TGTGCCAGCAGCTGGACTAGCGGGAGAGGCCATGAGCAGTTCTTC

clone size: NA
J gene: TRBJ2-7
V gene: TRBV15
D gene: TRBD2
CDR3 protein: CATRPGGGGSYEQYF
CDR3 DNA: TGTGCCACCAGGCCCGGGGGAGGCGGGAGCTACGAGCAGTACTTC

clone size: few
J gene: TRBJ1-2
V gene: TRBV24-1
D gene: NA
CDR3 protein: CATSDLDTSYGYTF
CDR3 DNA: TGTGCCACCAGTGACTTGGACACCAGCTATGGCTACACCTTC

clone size: many
J gene: TRBJ2-5
V gene: TRBV20-1
D gene: TRBD2
CDR3 protein: CSARDTGGRRTQYF
CDR3 DNA: TGCAGTGCTAGAGATACGGGAGGGAGGAGGACCCAGTACTTC

clone size: few
J gene: TRBJ2-7
V gene: TRBV20-1
D gene: TRBD2
CDR3 protein: CSARDTSGGNLDEQYF
CDR3 DNA: TGCAGTGCTAGGGACACGAGCGGGGGTAACCTCGACGAGCAGTACTTC

clone size: many
J gene: TRBJ1-4
V gene: TRBV2
D gene: NA
CDR3 protein: CASNLDRANEKLFF
CDR3 DNA: TGTGCCAGCAACCTGGACAGAGCTAATGAAAAACTGTTTTTT

clone size: few
J gene: TRBJ2-1
V gene: TRBV20-1
D gene: TRBD1
CDR3 protein: CSGSEDRAGSYNEQFF
CDR3 DNA: TGCAGCGGTAGTGAGGACAGGGCTGGAAGCTACAATGAGCAGTTCTTC

clone size: few
J gene: TRBJ1-4
V gene: TRBV4-1
D gene: TRBD1
CDR3 protein: CASSQEGRGREKLFF
CDR3 DNA: TGCGCCAGCAGCCAAGAAGGCAGGGGGCGCGAAAAACTGTTTTTT

clone size: few
J gene: TRBJ1-2
V gene: TRBV15
D gene: NA
CDR3 protein: CATSRESEKDGYTF
CDR3 DNA: TGTGCCACCAGCAGAGAGTCAGAGAAAGATGGCTACACCTTC

clone size: many
J gene: TRBJ2-7
V gene: TRBV12-3/TRBV12-4
D gene: NA
CDR3 protein: CASSFKQGTYEQYF
CDR3 DNA: TGTGCCAGCAGTTTTAAGCAGGGGACCTACGAGCAGTACTTC

clone size: NA
J gene: TRBJ2-7
V gene: TRBV6-5
D gene: TRBD1
CDR3 protein: CASSSPGQGHYEQYF
CDR3 DNA: TGTGCCAGCAGTTCCCCTGGACAGGGCCACTACGAGCAGTACTTC

clone size: few
J gene: TRBJ2-3
V gene: TRBV19
D gene: NA
CDR3 protein: CATGEGEGADTQYF
CDR3 DNA: TGTGCCACCGGGGAAGGAGAGGGGGCAGATACGCAGTATTTT

clone size: NA
J gene: TRBJ2-7
V gene: TRBV5-4
D gene: TRBD1
CDR3 protein: CASSTKTGGYEQYF
CDR3 DNA: TGTGCCAGCAGCACAAAAACAGGGGGCTACGAGCAGTACTTC